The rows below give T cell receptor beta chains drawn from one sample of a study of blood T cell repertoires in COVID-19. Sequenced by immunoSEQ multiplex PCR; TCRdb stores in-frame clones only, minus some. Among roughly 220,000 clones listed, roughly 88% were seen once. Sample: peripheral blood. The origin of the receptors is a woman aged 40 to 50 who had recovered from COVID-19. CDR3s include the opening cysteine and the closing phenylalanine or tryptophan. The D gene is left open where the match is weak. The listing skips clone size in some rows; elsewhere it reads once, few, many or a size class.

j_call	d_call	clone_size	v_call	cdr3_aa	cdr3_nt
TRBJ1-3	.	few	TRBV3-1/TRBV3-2	CASSQVPGGRIIDTIYF	TGTGCCAGCAGCCAAGTCCCCGGGGGGCGGATAATAGACACCATATATTTT
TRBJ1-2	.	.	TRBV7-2	CASSNRQVSNYGYTF	TGTGCCAGCAGCAACAGACAGGTTTCTAACTATGGCTACACCTTC
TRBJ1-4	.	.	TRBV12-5	CASGLVSSGGRVREKLFF	TGTGCTAGTGGTTTGGTAAGTAGTGGGGGGAGGGTCCGCGAAAAACTGTTTTTT
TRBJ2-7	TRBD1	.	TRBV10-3	CATETGTGIYEQYF	TGTGCCACCGAAACCGGGACAGGGATCTACGAGCAGTACTTC
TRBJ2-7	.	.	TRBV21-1	CASSKERHEQYF	TGTGCCAGCAGCAAAGAGCGCCACGAGCAGTACTTC
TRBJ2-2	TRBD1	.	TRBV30	CAWGGQGERTGELFF	TGTGCCTGGGGGGGACAGGGGGAAAGGACCGGGGAGCTGTTTTTT
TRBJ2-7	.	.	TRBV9	CASSAQPDSYEQYF	TGTGCCAGCAGCGCCCAACCGGACTCGTACGAGCAGTACTTC
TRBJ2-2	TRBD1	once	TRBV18	CASSPIWDRNTGELFF	TGTGCCAGCTCACCTATTTGGGACAGGAACACCGGGGAGCTGTTTTTT
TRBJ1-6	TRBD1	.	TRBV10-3	CAIRGQETNSPLHF	TGTGCCATCCGCGGACAGGAGACTAATTCACCCCTCCACTTT
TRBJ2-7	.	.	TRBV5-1	CASSRLQGPAYEQYF	TGCGCCAGCAGCCGTCTACAGGGTCCCGCCTACGAGCAGTACTTC
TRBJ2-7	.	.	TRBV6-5	CASSLGDEQYF	TGTGCCAGCAGCCTCGGTGACGAGCAGTACTTC
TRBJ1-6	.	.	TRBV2	CASRGEGSNSLLHF	TGTGCCAGCAGAGGGGAGGGCAGTAATTCACTCCTCCACTTT
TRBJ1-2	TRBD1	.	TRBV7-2	CANTGTDYGYTF	TGTGCCAACACCGGGACAGACTATGGCTACACCTTC
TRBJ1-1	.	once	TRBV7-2	CASSLGRGQNTEAFF	TGTGCCAGCAGCTTAGGGCGCGGACAGAACACTGAAGCTTTCTTT
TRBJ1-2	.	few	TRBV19	CASSTDRRYGYTF	TGTGCCAGTAGCACGGACAGACGCTATGGCTACACCTTC
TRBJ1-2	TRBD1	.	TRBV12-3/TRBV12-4	CASSPQGVHGYTF	TGTGCCAGCAGCCCGCAGGGGGTTCATGGCTACACCTTC
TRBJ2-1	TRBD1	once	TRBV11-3	CASSLHTGTENNEQFF	TGTGCCAGCAGCCTTCATACCGGGACAGAGAACAATGAGCAGTTCTTC
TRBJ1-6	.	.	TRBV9	CASSAFTGTASPLHF	TGTGCCAGCAGCGCATTCACAGGGACCGCTTCACCCCTCCACTTT
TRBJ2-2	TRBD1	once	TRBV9	CASSVQGQGGTGELFF	TGTGCCAGCAGCGTACAAGGACAGGGAGGCACCGGGGAGCTGTTTTTT
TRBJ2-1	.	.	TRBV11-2	CASSLVVRGGINEQFF	TGTGCCAGCAGCTTAGTTGTAAGGGGCGGGATAAATGAGCAGTTCTTC
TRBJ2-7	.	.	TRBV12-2	CASRPPPPAGLSYEQYF	TGTGCAAGTCGCCCTCCCCCACCCGCGGGGCTATCCTACGAGCAGTACTTC
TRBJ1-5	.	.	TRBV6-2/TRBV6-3	CASTPGPYQPQHF	TGTGCCAGCACCCCTGGCCCTTATCAGCCCCAGCATTTT
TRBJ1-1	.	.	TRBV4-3	CASSQDSARGIDEAFF	TGCGCCAGCAGCCAAGATTCCGCCAGGGGAATAGATGAAGCTTTCTTT
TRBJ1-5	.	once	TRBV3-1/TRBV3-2	CASSQGDRNQPQHF	TGTGCCAGCAGCCAAGGCGACAGAAATCAGCCCCAGCATTTT
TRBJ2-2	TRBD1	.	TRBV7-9	CASSYGQGTTGELFF	TGTGCCAGCAGCTACGGACAGGGGACCACCGGGGAGCTGTTTTTT
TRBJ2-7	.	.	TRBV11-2	CASSSLGATGYEQYF	TGTGCCAGCAGCTCATTAGGGGCAACAGGATACGAGCAGTACTTC
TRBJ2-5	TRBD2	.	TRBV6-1	CASSERGLGETQYF	TGTGCCAGCAGTGAACGCGGACTAGGGGAGACCCAGTACTTC
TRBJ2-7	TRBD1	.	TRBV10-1	CASSEMTGSNEQYF	TGCGCCAGCAGTGAGATGACAGGGTCGAACGAGCAGTACTTC
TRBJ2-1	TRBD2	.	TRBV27	CASSASGGLRSRLFF	TGTGCCAGCAGTGCTAGCGGGGGGCTCCGATCCCGGCTGTTCTTC
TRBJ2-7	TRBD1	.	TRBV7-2	CASSLAAGGYYEQYF	TGTGCCAGCAGCTTGGCGGCAGGGGGCTACTACGAGCAGTACTTC
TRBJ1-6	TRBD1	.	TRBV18	CASSPSQGTGQNNSPLHF	TGTGCCAGCTCACCATCACAGGGTACGGGACAGAATAATTCACCCCTCCACTTT
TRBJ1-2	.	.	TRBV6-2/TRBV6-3	CASSYSNRLDGYTF	TGTGCCAGCAGTTACTCGAACAGGCTCGATGGCTACACCTTC
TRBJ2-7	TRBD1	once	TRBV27	CASSLRWGQGGYEQYF	TGTGCCAGCAGTTTAAGGTGGGGACAGGGGGGTTACGAGCAGTACTTC
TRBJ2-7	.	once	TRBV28	CASSTQLWGGRSYEQYF	TGTGCCAGCAGCACCCAACTGTGGGGGGGGCGGTCCTACGAGCAGTACTTC
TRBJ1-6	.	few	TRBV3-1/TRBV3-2	CASSHRRRDSPLHF	TGTGCCAGCAGCCATAGGCGGCGGGATTCACCCCTCCACTTT
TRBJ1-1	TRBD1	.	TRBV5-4	CASSYPTGGNMNTEAFF	TGTGCCAGCAGCTACCCGACAGGGGGCAATATGAACACTGAAGCTTTCTTT
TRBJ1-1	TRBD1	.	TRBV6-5	CASNRQGDTEAFF	TGTGCCAGCAACCGACAGGGGGACACTGAAGCTTTCTTT
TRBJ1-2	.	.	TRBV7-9	CASSFGSYGYTF	TGTGCCAGCAGCTTTGGTAGCTATGGCTACACCTTC
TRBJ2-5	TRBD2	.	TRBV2	CASKRGGVQETQYF	TGTGCCAGCAAGCGGGGCGGGGTACAAGAGACCCAGTACTTC
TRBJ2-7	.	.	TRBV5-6	CASSWGLGSEQYF	TGTGCCAGCAGCTGGGGACTGGGGAGCGAGCAGTACTTC
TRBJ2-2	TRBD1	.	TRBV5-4	CASSPMGGTGPTGELFF	TGTGCCAGCAGCCCGATGGGGGGGACAGGGCCCACCGGGGAGCTGTTTTTT